This T cell receptor (beta chain) originates from a study of T-cell memory formation after mild COVID-19. TCRdb ran MiXCR on the 5' RACE reads and lists one entry per CDR3 protein. The sample lists fewer than 550,000 distinct CDR3 sequences; 15% to 25% were seen once. Germline CDR1 DFQATT, CDR2 SNEGSKA (reference sequence). This CDR3 is 18 amino acids long. The V gene lost 0 bases and the J gene lost 5 bases, with 22 bases spanning the gap. This clonotype was seen more than once but under ten times. Input material: PBMCs or a T cell subset sorted from them (not recorded which). The receptor was derived from an adult woman who had mild COVID-19 (a few samples of this study predate the infection). Cell type and time point are not known. This sequence joins TRBV20-1 and TRBJ2-2, with D tentatively TRBD2 (6 bases). The CDR3 DNA reads as TGCAGTGCTAGAGATCTTGCGTGGGCGGGACGAGGTACCGGGGAGCTGTTTTTT. As protein: CSARDLAWAGRGTGELFF.